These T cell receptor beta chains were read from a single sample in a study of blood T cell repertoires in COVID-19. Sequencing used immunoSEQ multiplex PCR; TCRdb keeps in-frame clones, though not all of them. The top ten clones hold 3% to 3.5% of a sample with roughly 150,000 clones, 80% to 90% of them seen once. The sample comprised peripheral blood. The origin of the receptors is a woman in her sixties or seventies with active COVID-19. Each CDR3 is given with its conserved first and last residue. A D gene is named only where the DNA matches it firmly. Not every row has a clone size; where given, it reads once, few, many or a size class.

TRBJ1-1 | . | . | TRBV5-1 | TGCGCCAGCAGCTTGGCGGGGGACCCTGGGGCTTTCTTT | CASSLAGDPGAFF
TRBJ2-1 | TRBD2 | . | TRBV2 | TGTGCCAGCAATCCAGCGGGGAGCTCCTACAATGAGCAGTTCTTC | CASNPAGSSYNEQFF
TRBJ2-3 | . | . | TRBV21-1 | TGTGCCAGCAGCCCCACTAGCGGGGGGGTTAATACGCAGTATTTT | CASSPTSGGVNTQYF
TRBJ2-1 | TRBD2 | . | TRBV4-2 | TGTGCCAGCAGCACGAGCCTTAGCGGGTACAATGAGCAGTTCTTC | CASSTSLSGYNEQFF
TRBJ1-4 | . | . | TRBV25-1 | TGTGCCAGCAGTTCAGGGCGTGGTGAAAAACTGTTTTTT | CASSSGRGEKLFF
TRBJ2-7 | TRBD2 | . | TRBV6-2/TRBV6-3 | TGTGCCAGCAGTTACTCGATTGGGACTAGCGGGGTAAGCTCCTACGAGCAGTACTTC | CASSYSIGTSGVSSYEQYF
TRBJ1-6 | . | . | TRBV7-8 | TGTGCCAGCAGCTTAGGGCCTAATTCACCCCTCCACTTT | CASSLGPNSPLHF
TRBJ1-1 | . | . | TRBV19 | TGTGCCAGTAGTTTGGCCGGAGGAGGGGTTTCCCGTATAGGCACTGAAGCTTTCTTT | CASSLAGGGVSRIGTEAFF
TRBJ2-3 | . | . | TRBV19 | TGTGCCAGTAGTACCGGTCCTAGCACAGATACGCAGTATTTT | CASSTGPSTDTQYF
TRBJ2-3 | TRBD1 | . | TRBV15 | TGTGCCACCAGCAGAGGTTTAAGACAGGGGCGCACAGATACGCAGTATTTT | CATSRGLRQGRTDTQYF
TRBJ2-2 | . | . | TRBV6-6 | TGTGCCAGCAGTTACGGTAGTTCGAACACCGGGGAGCTGTTTTTT | CASSYGSSNTGELFF
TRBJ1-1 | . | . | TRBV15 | TGTGCCACCAGCAGAGACCTCAGACAGCTGAACACTGAAGCTTTCTTT | CATSRDLRQLNTEAFF
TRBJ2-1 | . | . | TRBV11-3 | TGTGCCAGCAGCTTAGACGTTGTATCTGAGCAGTTCTTC | CASSLDVVSEQFF
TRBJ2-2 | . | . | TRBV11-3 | TGTGCCAGCAGCTTGGGGAGAGGGCGGGGTTCCACCGGGGAGCTGTTTTTT | CASSLGRGRGSTGELFF
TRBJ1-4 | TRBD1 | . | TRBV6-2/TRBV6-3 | TGTGCCAGCAGCCGGGACAGCCTGAATGAAAAACTGTTTTTT | CASSRDSLNEKLFF
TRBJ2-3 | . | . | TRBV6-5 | TGTGCCAGCAGGGGGGCAGGCAGCCCCACAGATACGCAGTATTTT | CASRGAGSPTDTQYF
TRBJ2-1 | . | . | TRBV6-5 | TGTGCCAGCAGTTATGACAGAGACAATGAGCAGTTCTTC | CASSYDRDNEQFF
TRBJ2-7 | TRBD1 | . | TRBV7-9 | TGTGCCAGCAGCTTGGAGGAGAGGCGGACAGGGGTGGACGAGCAGTACTTC | CASSLEERRTGVDEQYF
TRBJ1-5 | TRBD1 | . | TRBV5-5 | TGTGCCAGCAGCCCAAGACAGGGGAATCAGCCCCAGCATTTT | CASSPRQGNQPQHF
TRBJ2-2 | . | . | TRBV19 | TGTGCCAGTAGTATTGGCCAGGGTTTTTCCGGGGAGCTGTTTTTT | CASSIGQGFSGELFF
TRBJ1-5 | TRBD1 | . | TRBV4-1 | TGCGCCAGCAGCCAATTCCGGGACAGTAATCAGCCCCAGCATTTT | CASSQFRDSNQPQHF
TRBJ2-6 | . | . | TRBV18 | TGTGCCAGCTCACGCAGGGAATCGACCGGACCAGGGGGGGCCAACGTCCTGACTTTC | CASSRRESTGPGGANVLTF
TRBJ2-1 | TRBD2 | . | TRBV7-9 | TGTGCCAGCGGCCCACGGGCTAGCGGGGACTACAATGAGCAGTTCTTC | CASGPRASGDYNEQFF
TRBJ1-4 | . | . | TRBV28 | TGTGCCAGCAAGGACAGCCCTAACGGAAAACTGTTTTTT | CASKDSPNGKLFF
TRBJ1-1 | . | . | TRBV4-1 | TGCGCCAGCAGCCGGGAGGGGATGAACACTGAAGCTTTCTTT | CASSREGMNTEAFF
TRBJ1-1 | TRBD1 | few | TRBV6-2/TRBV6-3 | TGTGCCAGCAGTTACGGCATACAGGGGGCCTACAGGAACACTGAAGCTTTCTTT | CASSYGIQGAYRNTEAFF
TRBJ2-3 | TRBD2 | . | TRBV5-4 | TGTGCCAGCAGCCCCCTGGGGCGGGAGGGTCTCTTAAATACGCAGTATTTT | CASSPLGREGLLNTQYF
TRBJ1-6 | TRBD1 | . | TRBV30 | TGTGCCTGGAGGGTGACAGGGGGTCCCCTCCACTTT | CAWRVTGGPLHF
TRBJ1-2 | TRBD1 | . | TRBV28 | TGTGCCAGCCGGACAGGAGGGTATGGCTACACCTTC | CASRTGGYGYTF
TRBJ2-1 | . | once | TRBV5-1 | TGCGCCAGCAGCCTTATTGCCTGGGGGCTCTACAATGAGCAGTTCTTC | CASSLIAWGLYNEQFF
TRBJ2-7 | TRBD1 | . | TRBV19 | TGTGCCAGTAGTGAAAGACAGGGGGCCTACGAGCAGTACTTC | CASSERQGAYEQYF
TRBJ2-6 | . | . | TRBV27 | TGTGCCAGCAGTTTTAAGCGGTTAAGCTCTGGGGCCAACGTCCTGACTTTC | CASSFKRLSSGANVLTF
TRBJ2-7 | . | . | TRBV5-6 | TGTGCCAGCAGCGGATGGCAGGGAAGGATTTACGAGCAGTACTTC | CASSGWQGRIYEQYF
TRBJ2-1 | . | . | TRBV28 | TGTGCCAGCAGTTTCCGCAATGAGCAGTTCTTC | CASSFRNEQFF
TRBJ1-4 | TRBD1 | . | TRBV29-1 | TGCAGCGTTGACCCGACAGGGGGGTCTCAGGAACTGTTTTTT | CSVDPTGGSQELFF
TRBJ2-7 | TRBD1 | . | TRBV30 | TGTGCCTGGAGAGCGCCGGGACAGGGTAACGAGCAGTACTTC | CAWRAPGQGNEQYF